This TCR beta chain originates from a study of blood T cell repertoires in COVID-19. Data came from immunoSEQ multiplex PCR; TCRdb stores just in-frame clones and leaves some out. Among about 230,000 clones listed, 70% to 90% were seen once. The material sequenced was peripheral blood. The receptor comes from a woman between 18 and 30 years old who had recovered from COVID-19.

The CDR3 reads CATSRFGGIYEQYF. The CDR3 region has the DNA TGTGCCACCAGCAGATTTGGCGGCATCTACGAGCAGTACTTC. The rearrangement joins TRBV15 to TRBJ2-7, with no clear D. V lost 2 bases, J lost 3 bases, and 11 bases lay in between. Germline assignment: CDR1 LNHNV and CDR2 YYDKDF (reference sequence). This CDR3 region has 14 residues.